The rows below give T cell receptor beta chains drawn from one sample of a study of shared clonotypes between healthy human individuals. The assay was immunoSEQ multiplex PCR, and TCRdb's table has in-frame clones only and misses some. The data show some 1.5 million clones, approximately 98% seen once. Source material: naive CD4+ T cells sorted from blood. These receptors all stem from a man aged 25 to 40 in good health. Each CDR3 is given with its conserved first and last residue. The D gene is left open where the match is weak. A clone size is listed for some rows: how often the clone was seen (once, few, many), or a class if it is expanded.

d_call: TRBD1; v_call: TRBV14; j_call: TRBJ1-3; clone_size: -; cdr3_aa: CASSQDYSGTGGYSGNTIYF; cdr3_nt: TGTGCCAGCAGCCAAGATTATTCGGGAACAGGGGGGTACTCTGGAAACACCATATATTTT
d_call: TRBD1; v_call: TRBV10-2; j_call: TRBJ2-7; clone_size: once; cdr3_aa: CASSGQAYEQYF; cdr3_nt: TGCGCCAGCTCGGGACAGGCCTACGAGCAGTACTTC
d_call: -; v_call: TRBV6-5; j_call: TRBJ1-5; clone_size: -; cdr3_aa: CASSRTGNQPQHF; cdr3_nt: TGTGCCAGCAGCCGAACAGGAAATCAGCCCCAGCATTTT
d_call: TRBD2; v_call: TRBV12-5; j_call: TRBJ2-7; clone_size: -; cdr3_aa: CASGLVRGGAEGEQYF; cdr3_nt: TGTGCTAGTGGTTTGGTACGGGGAGGGGCTGAGGGCGAGCAGTACTTC
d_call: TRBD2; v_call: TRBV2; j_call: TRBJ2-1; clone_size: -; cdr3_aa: CASSEVRLADNEQFF; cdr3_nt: TGTGCCAGCAGTGAAGTTAGACTAGCGGACAATGAGCAGTTCTTC
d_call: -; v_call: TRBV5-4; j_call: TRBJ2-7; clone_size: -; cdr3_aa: CASSLAGPEPSYEQYF; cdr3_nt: TGTGCCAGCAGCTTGGCCGGACCCGAGCCCTCCTACGAGCAGTACTTC
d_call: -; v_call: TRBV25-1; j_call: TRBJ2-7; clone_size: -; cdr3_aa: CASSKGYEQYF; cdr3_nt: TGTGCCAGCAGCAAGGGATACGAGCAGTACTTC
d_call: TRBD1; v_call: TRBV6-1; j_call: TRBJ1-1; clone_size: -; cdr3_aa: CASSEAGQLQAFF; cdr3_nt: TGTGCCAGCAGTGAAGCGGGACAGCTTCAAGCTTTCTTT
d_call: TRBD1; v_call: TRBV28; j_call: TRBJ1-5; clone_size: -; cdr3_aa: CASSSGQGRSNQPQHF; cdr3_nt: TGTGCCAGCAGTTCTGGACAGGGCCGGAGCAATCAGCCCCAGCATTTT
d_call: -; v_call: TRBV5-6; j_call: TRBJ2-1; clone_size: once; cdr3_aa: CASSITPGLDRDEQFF; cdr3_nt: TGTGCCAGCAGCATCACCCCGGGACTCGACCGGGATGAGCAGTTCTTC
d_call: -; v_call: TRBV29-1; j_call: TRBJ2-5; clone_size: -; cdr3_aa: CSVVRDHGIQETQYF; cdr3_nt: TGCAGCGTTGTCCGGGACCACGGGATCCAAGAGACCCAGTACTTC
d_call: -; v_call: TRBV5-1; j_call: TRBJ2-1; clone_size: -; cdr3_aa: CASSFSGDKYNEQFF; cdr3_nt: TGCGCCAGCAGCTTTTCGGGAGACAAGTACAATGAGCAGTTCTTC
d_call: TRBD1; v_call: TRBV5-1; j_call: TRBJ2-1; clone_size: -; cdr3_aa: CASSLGGVGQGSYNEQFF; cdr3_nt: TGCGCCAGCAGCTTGGGGGGTGTCGGACAGGGCTCCTACAATGAGCAGTTCTTC
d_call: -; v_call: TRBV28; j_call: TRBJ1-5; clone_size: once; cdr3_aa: CASRRSFDQPQHF; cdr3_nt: TGTGCCAGCAGGAGGAGCTTCGATCAGCCCCAGCATTTT
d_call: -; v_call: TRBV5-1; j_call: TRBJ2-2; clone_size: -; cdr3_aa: CASSPLSNTGELFF; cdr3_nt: TGCGCCAGCAGCCCCCTCTCGAACACCGGGGAGCTGTTTTTT
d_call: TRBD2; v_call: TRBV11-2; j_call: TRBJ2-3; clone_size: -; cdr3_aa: CASTHRAGGPATDTQYF; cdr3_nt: TGTGCCAGCACCCACCGAGCGGGAGGGCCGGCCACAGATACGCAGTATTTT
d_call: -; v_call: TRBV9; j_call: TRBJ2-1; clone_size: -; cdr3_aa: CASTSGQRYNEQFF; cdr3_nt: TGTGCCAGCACCTCAGGACAGCGATACAATGAGCAGTTCTTC
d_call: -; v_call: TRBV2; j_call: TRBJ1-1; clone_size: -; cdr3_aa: CASSLQGGSTEAFF; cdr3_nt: TGTGCCAGCAGTCTTCAGGGTGGGAGCACTGAAGCTTTCTTT
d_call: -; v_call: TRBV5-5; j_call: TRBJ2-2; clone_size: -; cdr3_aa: CASSRGAPGGELFF; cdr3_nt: TGTGCCAGCAGCCGGGGGGCGCCCGGCGGGGAGCTGTTTTTT
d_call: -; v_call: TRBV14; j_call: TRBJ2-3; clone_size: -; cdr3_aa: CASSQARGYTDTQYF; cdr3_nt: TGTGCCAGCAGCCAAGCGCGCGGATACACAGATACGCAGTATTTT
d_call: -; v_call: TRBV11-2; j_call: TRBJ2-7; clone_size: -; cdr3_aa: CASSRESGRSLPYEQYF; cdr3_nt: TGTGCCAGCAGCCGGGAATCGGGGCGGTCCCTCCCCTACGAGCAGTACTTC
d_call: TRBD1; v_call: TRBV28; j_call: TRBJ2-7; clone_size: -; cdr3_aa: CASSYPTGVAEQYF; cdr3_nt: TGTGCCAGCAGTTACCCAACAGGGGTGGCCGAGCAGTACTTC
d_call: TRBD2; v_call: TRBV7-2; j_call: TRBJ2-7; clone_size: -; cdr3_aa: CASSPWEGPWEQYF; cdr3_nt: TGTGCCAGCAGCCCCTGGGAGGGGCCGTGGGAGCAGTACTTC
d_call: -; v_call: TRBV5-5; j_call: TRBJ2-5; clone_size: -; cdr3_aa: CASSSLPGNQETQYF; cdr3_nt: TGTGCCAGCAGCTCCCTTCCAGGGAACCAAGAGACCCAGTACTTC
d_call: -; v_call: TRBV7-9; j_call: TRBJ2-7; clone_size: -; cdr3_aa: CASSPGPAPPYEQYF; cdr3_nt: TGTGCCAGCAGCCCGGGACCGGCCCCTCCCTACGAGCAGTACTTC
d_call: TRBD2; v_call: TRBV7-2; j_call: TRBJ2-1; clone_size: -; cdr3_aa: CASSFYASGSRANEQFF; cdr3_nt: TGTGCCAGCAGCTTTTACGCTAGCGGGAGTAGGGCCAATGAGCAGTTCTTC
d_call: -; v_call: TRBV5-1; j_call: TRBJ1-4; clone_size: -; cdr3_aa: CASSAQGTGEKLFF; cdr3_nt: TGCGCCAGCAGCGCCCAGGGTACAGGCGAAAAACTGTTTTTT